These 2 T cell receptor beta chains were sequenced from one sample in a study of cytomegalovirus exposure and HLA in healthy donors. In the PCR, 60 Vbeta and 13 Jbeta primers were used. Generated by immunoSEQ multiplex PCR, the TCRdb table keeps only in-frame clones and is missing some. The table has about 120,000 clones, over 15% seen once. Sequencing was performed on PBMCs. These receptors were obtained from a woman aged 18-29 years in good health and CMV-seronegative.

This chain uses TRBV28 with TRBJ2-7, with 7 positions matching TRBD1. The trim removed 6 bases at V and 5 bases at J, leaving 13 bases unmatched. The CDR3 is 15 amino acids. Germline V lookup: CDR1 MDHEN, CDR2 SYDVKM. The chain's CDR3 is CASSPHRDSKHEQYF. The CDR3 coding sequence is TGTGCCAGCAGCCCCCACCGGGACAGTAAACACGAGCAGTACTTC.

This clone was found a few times. The CDR3 is CASREDVEQPQHF. The CDR3 DNA follows: TGTGCCAGCAGAGAGGATGTGGAGCAGCCCCAGCATTTT. The V gene is TRBV6-5, the J gene TRBJ1-5, with no clear D. This CDR3 contains 13 residues. Germline V gene sequence: CDR1 MNHEY, CDR2 SVGAGI. V was shortened by 6 bases and J by 7 bases, with 13 bases between the two germline ends.